The sequence of this TCR beta chain was determined in a study of blood T cell repertoires in COVID-19. Study context: In each case, the material was cDNA or gDNA derived from T cells, B-cell-depleted T cells, or PBMCs.

Residents of about two dozen US areas, aged about 18 to 100 years, made up the participants. In the 2 weeks before study entry, exposed participants met a COVID-19 case, which was PCR-confirmed or clinician-diagnosed. The method was immunoSEQ multiplex PCR; TCRdb's version includes in-frame clones alone and lacks a portion of them. This table has about 350,000 clones, around nine tenths appearing once. This CDR3 contains 13 residues. The ends lost 4 bases at V and 4 bases at J; junction bases unmatched: 5. Germline lookup yields CDR1 GTSNPN and CDR2 SVGIG (reference sequence). Sequencing was carried out using PBMCs or T cells enriched from blood (not recorded which). The sequence came from a woman aged 30 to 39 who had been exposed to COVID-19. The chain combines TRBV30 with TRBJ2-7; TRBD2 matches at 9 bases. The CDR3 DNA reads TGTGCCTGGAAGGTTAGCGGGAGTTACGAGCAGTACTTC. It codes for CAWKVSGSYEQYF.